Only one count was recorded for the clone carrying this T cell receptor (beta chain). This record belongs to a study of T cell changes during pregnancy in multiple sclerosis. CDR1 SGHRS and CDR2 YFSETQ come from the germline V gene. CDR3 length equals 16 residues. J lost 4 bases, V lost 0 bases, and 5 bases had no gene match. Assay: immunoSEQ multiplex PCR; the TCRdb copy retains only in-frame clones and omits some. The top ten hold about 0.49% of the sample, which has under 70,000 clones, roughly nine tenths seen once. The TCR comes from a female donor in good health, enrolled as a control in a pregnancy study. This sequence joins TRBV5-1 and TRBJ1-4; 8 bases align to TRBD1. Sequencing was performed on CD4+ T cells from peripheral blood mononuclear cells, taken after pregnancy. CDR3 residues: CASSLGTGLDNEKLFF. In DNA, the CDR3 is TGCGCCAGCAGCTTGGGGACAGGGTTGGATAATGAAAAACTGTTTTTT.